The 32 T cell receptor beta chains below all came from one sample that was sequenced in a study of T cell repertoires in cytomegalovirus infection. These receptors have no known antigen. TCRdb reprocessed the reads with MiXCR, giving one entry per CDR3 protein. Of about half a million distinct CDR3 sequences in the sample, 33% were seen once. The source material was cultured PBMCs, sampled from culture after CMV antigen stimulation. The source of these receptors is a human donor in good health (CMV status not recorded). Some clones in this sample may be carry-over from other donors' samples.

This CDR3 reads CASSLTETEAFF. The CDR3 DNA follows: TGTGCCAGCAGCTTGACAGAGACTGAAGCTTTCTTT. V is TRBV9 and J is TRBJ1-1, with a tentative D call TRBD1 (5 bases). V lost 4 bases to trimming and J lost 5 bases, with 9 bases between them. The CDR3 has 12 residues. Germline V gene sequence: CDR1 SGDLS, CDR2 YYNGEE. Combining the CDR3 with reference TRBV9 and TRBJ1-1 gives the whole variable domain DSGVTQTPKHLITATGQRVTLRCSPRSGDLSVYWYQQSLDQGLQFLIQYYNGEERAKGNILERFSAQQFPDLHSELNLSSLELGDSALYFCASSLTETEAFFGQGTRLTVV.

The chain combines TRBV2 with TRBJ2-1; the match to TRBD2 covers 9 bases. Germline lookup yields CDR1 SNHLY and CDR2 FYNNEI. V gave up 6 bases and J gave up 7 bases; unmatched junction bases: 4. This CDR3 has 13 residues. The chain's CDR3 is CASRVAGVNEQFF. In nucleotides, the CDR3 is TGTGCCAGCAGGGTAGCGGGAGTGAATGAGCAGTTCTTC.

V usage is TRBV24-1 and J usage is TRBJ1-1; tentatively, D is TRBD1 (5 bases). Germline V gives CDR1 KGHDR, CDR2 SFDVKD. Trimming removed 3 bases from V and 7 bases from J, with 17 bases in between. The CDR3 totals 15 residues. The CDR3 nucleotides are TGTGCCACCAGTGATGGAGGCAGGGCCTCTAGTGAAGCTTTCTTT. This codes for CATSDGGRASSEAFF.

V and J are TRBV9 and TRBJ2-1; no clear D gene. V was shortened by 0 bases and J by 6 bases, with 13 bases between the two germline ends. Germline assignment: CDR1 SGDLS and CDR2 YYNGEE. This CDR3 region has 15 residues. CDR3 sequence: CASSVDSLRFNEQFF. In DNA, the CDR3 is TGTGCCAGCAGCGTAGACTCCCTTAGATTCAATGAGCAGTTCTTC.

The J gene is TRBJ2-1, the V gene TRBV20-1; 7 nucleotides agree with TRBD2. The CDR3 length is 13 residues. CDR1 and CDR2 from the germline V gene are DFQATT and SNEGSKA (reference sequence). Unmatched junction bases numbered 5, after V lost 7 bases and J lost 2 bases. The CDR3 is CSGGSAAYNEQFF. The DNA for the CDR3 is TGCAGTGGCGGGAGTGCTGCCTACAATGAGCAGTTCTTC.

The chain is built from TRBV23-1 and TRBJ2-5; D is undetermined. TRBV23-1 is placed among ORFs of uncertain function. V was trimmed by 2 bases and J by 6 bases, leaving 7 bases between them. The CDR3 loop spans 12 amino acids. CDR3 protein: CASSQNLKTQYF. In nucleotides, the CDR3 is TGCGCCAGCAGTCAAAACTTGAAGACCCAGTACTTC.

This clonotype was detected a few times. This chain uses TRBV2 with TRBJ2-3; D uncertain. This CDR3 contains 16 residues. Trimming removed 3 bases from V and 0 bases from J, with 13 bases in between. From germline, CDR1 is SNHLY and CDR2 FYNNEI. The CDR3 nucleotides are TGTGCCAGCAGTGAGATGGTCCGAGAGAGCACAGATACGCAGTATTTT. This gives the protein CASSEMVRESTDTQYF.

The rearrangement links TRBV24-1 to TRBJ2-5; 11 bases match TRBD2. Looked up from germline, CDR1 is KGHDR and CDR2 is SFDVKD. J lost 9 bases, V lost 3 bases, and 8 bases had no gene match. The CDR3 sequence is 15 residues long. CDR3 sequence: CATSDTGTSGDPQYF. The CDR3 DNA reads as TGTGCCACCAGTGATACCGGGACTAGCGGAGATCCCCAGTACTTC.

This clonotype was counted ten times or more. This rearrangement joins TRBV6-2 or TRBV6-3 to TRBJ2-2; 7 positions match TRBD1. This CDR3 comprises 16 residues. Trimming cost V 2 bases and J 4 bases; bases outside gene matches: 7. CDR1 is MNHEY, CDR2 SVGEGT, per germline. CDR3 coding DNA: TGTGCCAGCAGTTACAGGGACAGCCGCCCCACCGGGGAGCTGTTTTTT. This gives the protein CASSYRDSRPTGELFF.

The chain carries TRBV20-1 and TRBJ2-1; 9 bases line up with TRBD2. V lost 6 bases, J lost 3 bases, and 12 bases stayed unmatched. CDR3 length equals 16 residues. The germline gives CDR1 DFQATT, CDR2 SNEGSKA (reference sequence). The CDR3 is CSAERLAEGLYNEQFF. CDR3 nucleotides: TGCAGTGCGGAAAGACTAGCGGAGGGCCTCTACAATGAGCAGTTCTTC.

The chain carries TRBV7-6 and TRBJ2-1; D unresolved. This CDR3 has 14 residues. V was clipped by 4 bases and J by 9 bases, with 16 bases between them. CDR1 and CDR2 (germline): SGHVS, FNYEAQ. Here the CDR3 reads CASSSGAGKSEQFF. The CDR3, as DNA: TGTGCCAGCAGCTCCGGAGCCGGTAAGAGTGAGCAGTTCTTC.

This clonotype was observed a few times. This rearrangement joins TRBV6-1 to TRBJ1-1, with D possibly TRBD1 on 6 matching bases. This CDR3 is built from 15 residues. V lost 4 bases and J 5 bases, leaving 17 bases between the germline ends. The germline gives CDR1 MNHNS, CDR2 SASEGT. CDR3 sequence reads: CASSAPLRGVTEAFF. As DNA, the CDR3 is TGTGCCAGCAGTGCCCCTCTCAGGGGTGTGACTGAAGCTTTCTTT.

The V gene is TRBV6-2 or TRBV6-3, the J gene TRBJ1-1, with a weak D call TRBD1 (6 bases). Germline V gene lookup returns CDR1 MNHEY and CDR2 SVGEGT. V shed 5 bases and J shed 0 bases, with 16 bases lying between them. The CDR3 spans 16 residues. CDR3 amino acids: CASSRQEVKMNTEAFF. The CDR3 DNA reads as TGTGCCAGCAGTCGACAGGAAGTTAAAATGAACACTGAAGCTTTCTTT.

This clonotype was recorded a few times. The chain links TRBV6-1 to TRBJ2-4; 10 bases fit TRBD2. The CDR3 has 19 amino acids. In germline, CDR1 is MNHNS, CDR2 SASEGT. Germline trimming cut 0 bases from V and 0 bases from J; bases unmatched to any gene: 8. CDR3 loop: CASSEAIAGGMRAKNIQYF. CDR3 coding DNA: TGTGCCAGCAGTGAAGCGATAGCGGGAGGTATGCGAGCCAAAAACATTCAGTACTTC.

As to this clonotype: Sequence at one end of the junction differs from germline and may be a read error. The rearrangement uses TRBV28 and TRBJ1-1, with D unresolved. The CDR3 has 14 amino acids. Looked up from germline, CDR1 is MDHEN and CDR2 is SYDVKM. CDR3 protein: CASRLSGSLTEAFF. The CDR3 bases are TGTGCCAGCAGGTTATCAGGTAGTTTGACTGAAGCTTTCTTT.

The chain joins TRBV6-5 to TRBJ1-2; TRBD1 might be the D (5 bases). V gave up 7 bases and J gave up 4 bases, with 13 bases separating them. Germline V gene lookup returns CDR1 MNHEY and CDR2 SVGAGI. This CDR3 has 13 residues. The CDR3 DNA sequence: TGTGCCAGCACCACCGGGACGGCCTATGGCTACACCTTC. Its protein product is CASTTGTAYGYTF.

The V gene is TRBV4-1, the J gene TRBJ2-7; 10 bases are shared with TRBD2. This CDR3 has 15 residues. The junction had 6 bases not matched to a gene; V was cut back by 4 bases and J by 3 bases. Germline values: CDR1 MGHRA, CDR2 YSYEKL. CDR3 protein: CASSPTSGKHYEQYF. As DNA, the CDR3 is TGCGCCAGCAGCCCCACTAGCGGGAAACACTACGAGCAGTACTTC.

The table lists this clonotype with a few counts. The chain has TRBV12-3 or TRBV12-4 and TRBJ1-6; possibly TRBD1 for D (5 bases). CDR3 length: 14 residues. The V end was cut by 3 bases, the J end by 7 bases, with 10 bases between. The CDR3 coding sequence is TGTGCCAGCAGTTTTGACAGTCAGAATTCACCCCTCCACTTT. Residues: CASSFDSQNSPLHF.

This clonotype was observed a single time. CDR3: CASSLIGQGRNTIYF. In DNA, the CDR3 is TGTGCCAGCAGTTTAATAGGGCAGGGAAGAAACACCATATATTTT. The chain recombines TRBV12-3 or TRBV12-4 with TRBJ1-3; possible D gene TRBD1, 5 bases. CDR3 length equals 15 residues. V was trimmed by 2 bases and J by 5 bases, leaving 13 bases between them.

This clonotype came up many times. CDR3 nucleotide sequence: TGTGCCATCAGCGATACAAGGGGCAATCAGCCCCAGCATTTT. Encoded protein: CAISDTRGNQPQHF. The rearrangement joins TRBV10-3 to TRBJ1-5; unclear D gene. The CDR3 totals 14 residues. From germline, CDR1 is ENHRY and CDR2 SYGVKD. V lost 6 bases and J 2 bases, leaving 11 bases between the germline ends.

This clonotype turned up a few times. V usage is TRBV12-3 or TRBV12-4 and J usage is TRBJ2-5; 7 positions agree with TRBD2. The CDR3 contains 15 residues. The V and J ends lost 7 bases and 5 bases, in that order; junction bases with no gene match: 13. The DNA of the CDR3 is TGTGCCAGCACTCTAGGCCGGGGGGTCACGGAGACCCAGTACTTC. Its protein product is CASTLGRGVTETQYF.

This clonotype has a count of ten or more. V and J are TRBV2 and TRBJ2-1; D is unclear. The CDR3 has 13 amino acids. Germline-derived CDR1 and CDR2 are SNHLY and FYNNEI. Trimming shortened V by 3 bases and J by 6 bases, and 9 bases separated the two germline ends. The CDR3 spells CASSESVFNEQFF. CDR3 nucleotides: TGTGCCAGCAGTGAGTCGGTATTCAATGAGCAGTTCTTC.

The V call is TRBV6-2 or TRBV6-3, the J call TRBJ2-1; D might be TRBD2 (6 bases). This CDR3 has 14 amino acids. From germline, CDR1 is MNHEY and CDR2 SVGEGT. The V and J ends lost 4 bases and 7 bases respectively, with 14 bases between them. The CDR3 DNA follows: TGTGCCAGCAGTTGGGACTTTCGGGGGAATGAGCAGTTCTTC. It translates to CASSWDFRGNEQFF.

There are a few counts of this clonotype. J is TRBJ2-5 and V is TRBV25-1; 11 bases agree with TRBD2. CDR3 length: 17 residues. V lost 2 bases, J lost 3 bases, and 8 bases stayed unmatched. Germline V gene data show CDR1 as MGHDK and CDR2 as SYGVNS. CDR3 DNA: TGTGCCAGCAGTGAACTAGGACTAGCGGGCCTCGAAGAGACCCAGTACTTC. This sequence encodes CASSELGLAGLEETQYF.

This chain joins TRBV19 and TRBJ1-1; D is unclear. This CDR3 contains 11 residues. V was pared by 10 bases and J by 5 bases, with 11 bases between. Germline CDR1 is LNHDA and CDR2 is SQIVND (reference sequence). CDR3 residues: CATVRRTEAFF. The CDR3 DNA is TGTGCCACCGTTCGTCGTACTGAAGCTTTCTTT.

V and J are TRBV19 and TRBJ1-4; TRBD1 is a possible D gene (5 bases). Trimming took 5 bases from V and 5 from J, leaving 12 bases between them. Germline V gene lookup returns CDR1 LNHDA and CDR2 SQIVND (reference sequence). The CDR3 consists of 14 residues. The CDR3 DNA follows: TGTGCCAGTAGTCAAACAGGCGCGAATGAAAAACTGTTTTTT. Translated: CASSQTGANEKLFF.

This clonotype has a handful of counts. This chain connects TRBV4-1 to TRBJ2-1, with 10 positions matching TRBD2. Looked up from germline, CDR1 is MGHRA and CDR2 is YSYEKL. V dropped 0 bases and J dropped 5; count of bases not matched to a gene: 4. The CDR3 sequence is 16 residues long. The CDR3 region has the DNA TGCGCCAGCAGCCAAGATTTCAGCGGGAGGGACAATGAGCAGTTCTTC. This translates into CASSQDFSGRDNEQFF.

CDR3 bases: TGTGCCAGCAGTCAACCTATGTGGCGGGGGGGGGCCGAGCAGTACTTC. The encoded protein is CASSQPMWRGGAEQYF. The J gene is TRBJ2-7, the V gene TRBV28; 9 nucleotides line up with TRBD2. The CDR3 is 16 amino acids. Germline V gene sequence: CDR1 MDHEN, CDR2 SYDVKM. V lost 5 bases, J lost 6 bases, and 14 bases stayed unmatched.

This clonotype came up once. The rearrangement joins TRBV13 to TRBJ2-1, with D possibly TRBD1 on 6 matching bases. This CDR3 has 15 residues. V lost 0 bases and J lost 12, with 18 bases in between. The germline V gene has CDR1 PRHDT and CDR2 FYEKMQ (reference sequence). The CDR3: CASSLGLTGLMGQFF. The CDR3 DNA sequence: TGTGCCAGCAGCTTAGGCCTAACAGGGTTGATGGGGCAGTTCTTC.

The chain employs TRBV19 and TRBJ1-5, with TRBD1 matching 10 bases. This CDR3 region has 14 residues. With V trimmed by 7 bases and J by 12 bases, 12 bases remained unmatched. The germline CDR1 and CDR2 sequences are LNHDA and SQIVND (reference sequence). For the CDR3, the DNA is TGTGCCAGTAACCGGGACAGGGGTTTGGATCGCCAGCATTTT. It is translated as CASNRDRGLDRQHF.

The CDR3: CASRPHEADTQYF. The DNA for the CDR3 is TGTGCCAGCCGACCCCACGAAGCAGATACGCAGTATTTT. The V gene is TRBV7-9, the J gene TRBJ2-3; no clear D gene. The V and J ends lost 8 bases and 4 bases respectively, with 13 bases between them. CDR1 SEHNR and CDR2 FQNEAQ come from the germline V gene (reference sequence). The CDR3 extends over 13 amino acids.

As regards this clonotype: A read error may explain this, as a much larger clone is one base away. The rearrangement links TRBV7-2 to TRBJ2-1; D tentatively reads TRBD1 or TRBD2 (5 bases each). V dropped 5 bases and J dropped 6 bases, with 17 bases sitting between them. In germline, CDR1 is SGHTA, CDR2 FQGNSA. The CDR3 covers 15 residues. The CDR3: CASSLWGSFINEQFF. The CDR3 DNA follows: TGTGCCAGCAGCCTATGGGGGAGCTTTATCAATGAGCAGTTCTTC. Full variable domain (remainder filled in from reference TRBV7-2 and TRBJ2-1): GAGVSQSPSNKVTEKGKDVELRCDPISGHTALYWYRQSLGQGLEFLIYFQGNSAPDKSGLPSDRFSAERTGGSVSTLTIQRTQQEDSAVYLCASSLWGSFINEQFFGPGTRLTVL.